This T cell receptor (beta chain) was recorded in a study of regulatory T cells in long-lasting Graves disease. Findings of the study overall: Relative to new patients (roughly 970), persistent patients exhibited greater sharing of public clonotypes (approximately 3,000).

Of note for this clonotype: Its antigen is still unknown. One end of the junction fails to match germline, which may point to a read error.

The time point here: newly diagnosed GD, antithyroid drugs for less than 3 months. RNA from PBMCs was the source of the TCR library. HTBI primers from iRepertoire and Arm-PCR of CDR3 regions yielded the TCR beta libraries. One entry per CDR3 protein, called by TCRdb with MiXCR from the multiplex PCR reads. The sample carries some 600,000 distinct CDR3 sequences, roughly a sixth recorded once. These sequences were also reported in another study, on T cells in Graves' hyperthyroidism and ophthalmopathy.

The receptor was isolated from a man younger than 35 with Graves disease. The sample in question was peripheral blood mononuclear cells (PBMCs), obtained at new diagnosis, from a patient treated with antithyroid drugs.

The CDR3, as DNA: TGTGCCACCAGCAGAGCGTTCGAAAATGGCCACACCTTC. Encoded protein: CATSRAFENGHTF. V is TRBV15 and J is TRBJ1-2; D uncertain. Germline CDR1 reads LNHNV; CDR2 reads YYDKDF (reference sequence). The CDR3 sequence is 13 residues long.